This entry lists 30 T cell receptor beta chains sequenced from one sample in a study of shared clonotypes between healthy human individuals. Profiling relied on immunoSEQ multiplex PCR, and the TCRdb table lists in-frame clones only, not all of them. The repertoire consists of some 700,000 clones, with roughly 91% occurring once and the leading ten covering 30% to 40%. The specimen was memory CD8+ T cells from PBMCs. Noted subset: CD45RO+ cells pooled with CCR7-negative TemRA cells. The receptor set was obtained from a man aged 18 to 30 in good health. Some clones in this sample may be carry-over from other donors' samples.

The chain has TRBV27 and TRBJ2-7, with TRBD2 matching over 7 bases. V gave up 2 bases and J gave up 6 bases; unmatched junction bases: 13. Germline loops: CDR1 MNHEY, CDR2 SMNVEV (reference sequence). The CDR3 length is 16 residues. The CDR3 DNA reads as TGTGCCAGCAGTTTACCCTCTAGCGGAGCTTCAAGCGAGCAGTACTTC. This translates into CASSLPSSGASSEQYF.

V gene TRBV10-2 combines with J gene TRBJ2-1, with a possible D match to TRBD2 (6 bases). Trimming pared 8 bases from V and 9 bases from J, leaving 14 bases between. Germline CDR1 reads WSHSY; CDR2 reads SAAADI. The CDR3 spans 12 residues. The CDR3 here is CASSFRGIEQFF. Here the CDR3 DNA reads TGCGCCAGCTCCTTCCGGGGGATTGAGCAGTTCTTC.

V is TRBV19 and J is TRBJ1-1, with D possibly being TRBD1 (5 bases). Trimming cost V 3 bases and J 5 bases, with 13 bases left between them. Germline CDR1 and CDR2: LNHDA and SQIVND (reference sequence). The CDR3 runs to 14 residues. In DNA form, the CDR3 reads TGTGCCAGTAGTATTCCAGGGATGGTGACTGAAGCTTTCTTT. As protein: CASSIPGMVTEAFF.

This CDR3 reads CAISESVTTGGSPLHF. DNA for the CDR3: TGTGCCATCAGTGAGTCGGTGACAACCGGGGGTTCACCCCTCCACTTT. The rearrangement links TRBV10-3 to TRBJ1-6, with a weak D call TRBD1 (5 bases). Per germline, CDR1 ENHRY and CDR2 SYGVKD. The CDR3 extends over 16 amino acids. Trimming removed 0 bases from V and 9 bases from J, with 15 bases in between.

The V and J genes are TRBV7-6 and TRBJ2-3; no clear D gene. The V end lost 4 bases, the J end lost 5 bases, and 10 bases lay between the germline ends. CDR3 length: 13 amino acids. In germline, CDR1 is SGHVS, CDR2 FNYEAQ. Written as DNA, the CDR3 is TGTGCCAGCAGCTCCGGCTTGGGAGATACGCAGTATTTT. Translating it yields CASSSGLGDTQYF.

The V call is TRBV7-3, the J call TRBJ2-5; 15 bases match TRBD2. The junction had 6 bases not matched to a gene; V was cut back by 4 bases and J by 3 bases. The CDR3 runs to 17 residues. CDR1 SGHTA and CDR2 FQGTGA come from the germline V gene. DNA for the CDR3: TGTGCCAGCAGCTCAGGGACTAGCGGGAGGTGGGAAGAGACCCAGTACTTC. This sequence encodes CASSSGTSGRWEETQYF. Looking up the rest from reference TRBV7-3 and TRBJ2-5 gives the full variable domain: GAGVSQTPSNKVTEKGKYVELRCDPISGHTALYWYRQSLGQGPEFLIYFQGTGAADDSGLPNDRFFAVRPEGSVSTLKIQRTERGDSAVYLCASSSGTSGRWEETQYFGPGTRLLVL.

J is TRBJ2-7 and V is TRBV19; D perhaps matches TRBD1 (5 bases). V was pared by 3 bases and J by 2 bases, with 8 bases between. This CDR3 has 13 amino acids. Germline loops: CDR1 LNHDA, CDR2 SQIVND (reference sequence). The CDR3, as DNA: TGTGCCAGTAGTATGGACACCACCTACGAGCAGTACTTC. Translation gives CASSMDTTYEQYF.

The sample holds one count of this clone. V and J are TRBV14 and TRBJ1-1, with D tentatively TRBD1 (6 bases). Per germline, CDR1 SGHDN and CDR2 FVKESK. The V end was cut by 5 bases, the J end by 5 bases, with 24 bases between. This CDR3 has 17 residues. The CDR3 DNA reads TGTGCCAGCAGCGGGAGGCGAGGGGGGCCTAGAAGGACTGAAGCTTTCTTT. It is translated as CASSGRRGGPRRTEAFF.

This sequence joins TRBV7-9 and TRBJ2-7; 7 positions match TRBD1. This CDR3 is 13 amino acids long. After removal of 6 bases from V and 3 bases from J, the junction contained 5 bases not matched to a gene. The germline gives CDR1 SEHNR, CDR2 FQNEAQ (reference sequence). The CDR3 DNA reads as TGTGCCAGCAGGAGGGACAGCCTCTACGAGCAGTACTTC. Protein: CASRRDSLYEQYF.

This rearrangement joins TRBV13 to TRBJ2-2; the D gene is possibly TRBD2 (5 bases). The ends were cut back, 4 bases at V and 4 bases at J, with 16 bases in the middle. The CDR3 totals 16 residues. Germline V gene data show CDR1 as PRHDT and CDR2 as FYEKMQ (reference sequence). CDR3 sequence reads: CASSSDPRTFTGELFF. CDR3 bases: TGTGCCAGCAGCTCCGACCCACGGACTTTCACCGGGGAGCTGTTTTTT.

This clone has only one observation. CDR3 sequence: CASSLIKRARPGGVNEQFF. Written as DNA, the CDR3 is TGTGCCAGCAGCTTAATTAAGCGGGCCCGGCCGGGCGGGGTGAATGAGCAGTTCTTC. The chain joins TRBV7-9 to TRBJ2-1; D possibly corresponds to TRBD2 (6 bases). Germline CDR1 and CDR2: SEHNR and FQNEAQ (reference sequence). V dropped 2 bases and J dropped 7 bases, with 27 bases sitting between them. CDR3 length: 19 residues.

This clone was detected a few times. V usage is TRBV27 and J usage is TRBJ1-1; D uncertain. The ends were cut back, 0 bases at V and 9 bases at J, with 11 bases in the middle. The CDR3 extends over 13 amino acids. Germline CDR1 reads MNHEY; CDR2 reads SMNVEV (reference sequence). CDR3 DNA sequence: TGTGCCAGCAGTTTATCGAGGGCTACCCAAGCTTTCTTT. Protein sequence: CASSLSRATQAFF.

J is TRBJ2-7 and V is TRBV28, with D possibly being TRBD1 (6 bases). V lost 9 bases to trimming and J lost 1 base, with 10 bases between them. The CDR3 length is 12 residues. The germline gives CDR1 MDHEN, CDR2 SYDVKM. The CDR3, as DNA: TGTGCCAGTAGGGACACTTCCTACGAGCAGTACTTC. Translated, it gives CASRDTSYEQYF.

The chain joins TRBV4-1 to TRBJ2-7, with no clear D. V was clipped by 6 bases and J by 5 bases, with 20 bases between them. The CDR3 runs 15 residues. Germline CDR1 is MGHRA and CDR2 is YSYEKL. CDR3 amino acids: CASSSRSARFNEQYF. For the CDR3, the DNA is TGCGCCAGCAGTTCAAGATCGGCGAGGTTCAACGAGCAGTACTTC.

The chain recombines TRBV4-2 with TRBJ1-3, with unresolved D. The CDR3 has 14 residues. Germline-derived CDR1 and CDR2 are LGHNA and YNFKEQ. Trimming left V 5 bases short and J 4 bases short, with 12 bases between. The CDR3 sequence: CASSRVGRGNTIYF. CDR3 in DNA: TGTGCCAGCAGCAGGGTGGGCCGCGGAAACACCATATATTTT.

The chain combines TRBV19 with TRBJ1-4, with a tentative D call TRBD1 (5 bases). Trimming took off 3 bases at V and 4 bases at J, with 18 bases between the two ends. This CDR3 contains 17 residues. Germline lookup yields CDR1 LNHDA and CDR2 SQIVND (reference sequence). The CDR3 bases are TGTGCCAGTAGTATGCGGGCCTGGGGGACCTATAATGAAAAACTGTTTTTT. Amino acids: CASSMRAWGTYNEKLFF.

The chain recombines TRBV6-6 with TRBJ1-2; D gene ambiguous. This CDR3 has 14 amino acids. Deletions cut 6 bases from V and 3 bases from J, with 14 bases between. Germline CDR1 MNHNY, CDR2 SVGAGI (reference sequence). CDR3 amino acids: CASSLPADYYGYTF. The CDR3, as DNA: TGTGCCAGCAGCCTGCCGGCGGACTACTATGGCTACACCTTC.

The chain combines TRBV5-8 with TRBJ2-5, with 8 positions matching TRBD2. The CDR3 consists of 15 residues. Per the germline V gene, CDR1 is SGHTS and CDR2 is YDEGEE. After removal of 0 bases from V and 2 bases from J, the junction contained 3 bases not matched to a gene. Here the CDR3 DNA reads TGTGCCAGCAGCTTGGGGACTAGCCTACAAGAGACCCAGTACTTC. Translated, it gives CASSLGTSLQETQYF.

V usage is TRBV11-2 and J usage is TRBJ2-7, with TRBD1 matching over 11 bases. The CDR3 spans 14 residues. With V trimmed by 6 bases and J by 5 bases, 6 bases remained unmatched. Germline V lookup: CDR1 SGHAT, CDR2 FQNNGV. CDR3 sequence: CASRDRDRGNEQYF. CDR3 nucleotide sequence: TGTGCCAGCAGGGACCGGGACAGGGGGAACGAGCAGTACTTC.

This rearrangement joins TRBV5-1 to TRBJ1-1; D might be TRBD1 (5 bases). The V gene lost 3 bases and the J gene lost 1 base, with 10 bases spanning the gap. CDR3 length equals 14 residues. The V gene's germline CDR1 is SGHRS and CDR2 YFSETQ. The CDR3 sequence is CASSWTTGNTEAFF. CDR3 in DNA: TGCGCCAGCAGCTGGACTACAGGGAACACTGAAGCTTTCTTT.

The chain combines TRBV11-2 with TRBJ2-7; maybe TRBD2 (5 bases). The CDR3 is 12 residues long. The V end was cut by 6 bases, the J end by 2 bases, with 8 bases between. Germline values: CDR1 SGHAT, CDR2 FQNNGV. In nucleotides, the CDR3 is TGTGCCAGCAGGAAGGAGGCCTACGAGCAGTACTTC. Translation gives CASRKEAYEQYF.

The chain recombines TRBV2 with TRBJ2-7; the match to TRBD1 covers 9 bases. Germline trimming cut 2 bases from V and 6 bases from J; bases unmatched to any gene: 8. Germline V gives CDR1 SNHLY, CDR2 FYNNEI. There are 15 residues in the CDR3. CDR3 loop: CASSETGTGTGEQYF. The DNA of the CDR3 is TGTGCCAGCAGTGAAACCGGGACAGGGACCGGCGAGCAGTACTTC.

The gene calls are TRBV18 and TRBJ2-1; D remains ambiguous. The CDR3 covers 13 residues. Trimming stripped 1 base from V and 5 bases from J, with 6 bases between. Per germline, CDR1 KGHSH and CDR2 LQKENI. CDR3 DNA: TGTGCCAGCTCACCACTCGAGAACAATGAGCAGTTCTTC. Translation: CASSPLENNEQFF.

The chain is built from TRBV6-6 and TRBJ1-2; D gene unclear. Germline lookup yields CDR1 MNHNY and CDR2 SVGAGI (reference sequence). Trimming cost V 4 bases and J 2 bases, with 11 bases left between them. The CDR3 sequence is 14 residues long. CDR3 DNA sequence: TGTGCCAGCAGTTTCACTTACGTAAACTATGGCTACACCTTC. Protein sequence: CASSFTYVNYGYTF.

In its sample, this clone was seen once. V and J are TRBV7-3 and TRBJ2-2; 14 bases line up with TRBD2. Germline assignment: CDR1 SGHTA and CDR2 FQGTGA. Trimming cost V 4 bases and J 6 bases; bases outside gene matches: 10. The CDR3 extends over 18 amino acids. CDR3 in DNA: TGTGCCAGCAGCTCCCCGGGACTAGCGGGAGTAACACCCGGGGAGCTGTTTTTT. Its translation: CASSSPGLAGVTPGELFF.

The rearrangement joins TRBV29-1 to TRBJ2-7; D uncertain. The V gene's germline CDR1 is SQVTM and CDR2 ANQGSEA. The CDR3 is made up of 14 amino acids. Trimming cost V 3 bases and J 5 bases, with 17 bases left between them. This CDR3 is CSVDSWSGANEQYF. For the CDR3, the DNA is TGCAGCGTTGATTCATGGTCAGGCGCAAACGAGCAGTACTTC.

The gene calls are TRBV4-3 and TRBJ2-1, with a possible D match to TRBD1 (6 bases). V lost 4 bases and J lost 11, with 15 bases in between. This CDR3 spans 13 amino acids. Germline V gene lookup returns CDR1 LGHNA and CDR2 YSLEER. CDR3 bases: TGCGCCAGCAGCCCGGACAGCCCCGGGCAGCAGTTCTTC. Protein: CASSPDSPGQQFF.

The CDR3 sequence: CASSGDYNEQFF. The CDR3 DNA reads as TGTGCCAGTAGCGGCGACTACAATGAGCAGTTCTTC. The J gene is TRBJ2-1, the V gene TRBV19; the D is unclear. The CDR3 is 12 residues long. V lost 6 bases and J 3 bases, leaving 6 bases between the germline ends. Germline loops: CDR1 LNHDA, CDR2 SQIVND (reference sequence).

The chain uses TRBV2 and TRBJ2-7; 13 bases match TRBD2. The germline CDR1 and CDR2 sequences are SNHLY and FYNNEI. CDR3 size: 18 residues. Trimming at V came to 6 bases and at J to 1 base, leaving 12 bases not matched to a gene. CDR3 nucleotides: TGTGCCAGCAGGGCCGGGACTAGCGGGAACCTACTATCCTACGAGCAGTACTTC. This sequence encodes CASRAGTSGNLLSYEQYF.

The chain is built from TRBV6-5 and TRBJ1-5; D unclear. V lost 5 bases, J lost 0 bases, and 11 bases lay in between. CDR1 and CDR2 from the germline V gene are MNHEY and SVGAGI. CDR3 length equals 15 residues. The CDR3 loop is CASSNGSPSNQPQHF. CDR3 DNA sequence: TGTGCCAGCAGTAACGGGAGCCCTAGCAATCAGCCCCAGCATTTT.